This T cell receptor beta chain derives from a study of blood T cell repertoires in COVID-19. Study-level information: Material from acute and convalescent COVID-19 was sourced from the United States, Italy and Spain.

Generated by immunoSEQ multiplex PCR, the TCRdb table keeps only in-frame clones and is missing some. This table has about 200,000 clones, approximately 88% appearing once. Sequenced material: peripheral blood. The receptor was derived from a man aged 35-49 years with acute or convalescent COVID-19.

The CDR3 loop is CASSQEQGEWQPQHF. The CDR3 DNA reads TGTGCCAGCTCACAAGAACAGGGGGAGTGGCAGCCCCAGCATTTT. J is TRBJ1-5 and V is TRBV18; 8 bases fit TRBD1. CDR1 KGHSH and CDR2 LQKENI come from the germline V gene. Trimming cost V 4 bases and J 7 bases; bases outside gene matches: 9. The CDR3 is 15 residues long.